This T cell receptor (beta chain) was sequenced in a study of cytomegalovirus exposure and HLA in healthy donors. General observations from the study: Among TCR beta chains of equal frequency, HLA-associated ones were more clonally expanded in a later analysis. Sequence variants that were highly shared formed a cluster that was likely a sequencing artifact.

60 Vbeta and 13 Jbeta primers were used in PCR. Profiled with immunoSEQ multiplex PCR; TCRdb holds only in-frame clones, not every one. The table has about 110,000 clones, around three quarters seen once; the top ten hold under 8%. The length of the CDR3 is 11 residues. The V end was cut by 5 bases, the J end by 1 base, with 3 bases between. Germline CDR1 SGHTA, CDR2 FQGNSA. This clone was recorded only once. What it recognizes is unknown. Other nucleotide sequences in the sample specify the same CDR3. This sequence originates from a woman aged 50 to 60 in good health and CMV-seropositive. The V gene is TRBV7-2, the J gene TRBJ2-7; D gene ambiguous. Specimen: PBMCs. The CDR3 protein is CASSPSYEQYF. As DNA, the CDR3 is TGTGCCAGCAGCCCGTCCTACGAGCAGTACTTC.